The 8 T cell receptor beta chains below all came from one sample that was sequenced in a study of blood T cells in healthy people across ages. Primed by a sample-barcoded 5' primer and a J-beta primer mix, a second PCR proceeded for about 6 to 12 cycles. One entry per CDR3 protein, called by TCRdb with MiXCR from the 5' RACE reads. The table has hundreds of thousands of distinct CDR3 sequences, around 25% seen once. These data also formed part of another study, on T cells of mothers and their children.

Sequencing input: blood. The origin of the receptors is a boy younger than 18 in good health.

The chain employs TRBV6-5 and TRBJ1-5; 7 positions match TRBD1. The junction had 17 bases not matched to a gene; V was cut back by 8 bases and J by 4 bases. The CDR3 contains 17 residues. CDR1 and CDR2 from the germline V gene are MNHEY and SVGAGI. CDR3 sequence: CASQVHPGTGDNQPQHF. CDR3 coding DNA: TGTGCCAGCCAGGTACATCCAGGCACAGGGGATAATCAGCCCCAGCATTTT.

CDR3 sequence reads: CASSLNRGNSPLHF. As DNA, the CDR3 is TGTGCCAGCAGCTTAAACAGGGGGAATTCACCCCTCCACTTT. This sequence joins TRBV7-2 and TRBJ1-6; TRBD1 aligns across 8 bases. Trimming cost V 2 bases and J 7 bases; bases outside gene matches: 1. Per the germline V gene, CDR1 is SGHTA and CDR2 is FQGNSA. CDR3 size: 14 residues. The complete variable domain, with remaining parts taken from reference TRBV7-2 and TRBJ1-6, reads GAGVSQSPSNKVTEKGKDVELRCDPISGHTALYWYRQSLGQGLEFLIYFQGNSAPDKSGLPSDRFSAERTGGSVSTLTIQRTQQEDSAVYLCASSLNRGNSPLHFGNGTRLTVT.

The chain links TRBV7-2 to TRBJ2-1; D possibly uses TRBD1 or TRBD2 (6 bases each). The CDR3 has 14 amino acids. Germline V gene data show CDR1 as SGHTA and CDR2 as FQGNSA. Trimming pared 3 bases from V and 7 bases from J, leaving 13 bases between. In nucleotides, the CDR3 is TGTGCCAGCAGCTTGAGGGGGGCTTGGAATGAGCAGTTCTTC. Amino acid sequence: CASSLRGAWNEQFF.

This clonotype was seen a handful of times. The V gene is TRBV7-3, the J gene TRBJ2-3; the D gene is possibly TRBD2 (5 bases). Per germline, CDR1 SGHTA and CDR2 FQGTGA. This CDR3 contains 15 residues. The ends were cut back, 1 base at V and 6 bases at J, with 14 bases in the middle. The CDR3 DNA reads TGTGCCAGCAGCTTAATCCCTGAGGGTATGGATACGCAGTATTTT. Amino acids: CASSLIPEGMDTQYF.

This clonotype was detected a few times. The gene calls are TRBV19 and TRBJ2-7; TRBD2 agrees at 12 bases. Trimming at V came to 3 bases and at J to 5 bases, leaving 5 bases not matched to a gene. The CDR3 spans 15 residues. CDR1 is LNHDA, CDR2 SQIVND, per germline (reference sequence). The CDR3 spells CASSILAGGFHEQYF. As DNA, the CDR3 is TGTGCCAGTAGTATCCTAGCGGGAGGGTTCCACGAGCAGTACTTC. The entire variable domain, with the rest obtained from reference TRBV19 and TRBJ2-7, is as follows: DGGITQSPKYLFRKEGQNVTLSCEQNLNHDAMYWYRQDPGQGLRLIYYSQIVNDFQKGDIAEGYSVSREKKESFPLTVTSAQKNPTAFYLCASSILAGGFHEQYFGPGTRLTVT.

CDR3 in amino acids: CASSHPGTGTDNEKLFF. DNA for the CDR3: TGCGCCAGCAGCCACCCTGGGACAGGGACGGATAATGAAAAACTGTTTTTT. V gene TRBV4-1 combines with J gene TRBJ1-4, with TRBD1 matching 9 bases. From germline, CDR1 is MGHRA and CDR2 YSYEKL. Trimming at V came to 3 bases and at J to 4 bases, leaving 9 bases not matched to a gene. This CDR3 has 17 residues.

This clonotype was seen only a few times. J is TRBJ2-6 and V is TRBV28; D gene ambiguous. This CDR3 region has 18 residues. Germline V lookup: CDR1 MDHEN, CDR2 SYDVKM. The V and J ends lost 6 bases and 0 bases respectively, with 18 bases between them. The CDR3 reads CASSFAPTWGSGANVLTF. The CDR3 DNA reads TGTGCCAGCAGCTTTGCGCCTACGTGGGGCTCTGGGGCCAACGTCCTGACTTTC.

The V call is TRBV20-1, the J call TRBJ1-2; TRBD1 might be the D (6 bases). V lost 5 bases to trimming and J lost 1 base, with 11 bases between them. The CDR3 spans 13 residues. Germline CDR1 DFQATT, CDR2 SNEGSKA (reference sequence). The CDR3 reads CSAGQTNNYGYTF. In DNA form, the CDR3 reads TGCAGTGCTGGACAGACCAATAACTATGGCTACACCTTC.